Below, one TCR beta chain is given with its context. These data are taken from a study of T cell repertoires in cytomegalovirus infection. Study in general: CMV infection and matching HLA type were both indicated by public TCR beta signatures.

TCRdb used MiXCR to reprocess the reads, holding one entry per CDR3 protein. Of 150,000 to 200,000 distinct CDR3 sequences in the sample, 28% were seen once. The material sequenced was PBMCs. The clonotype was recovered from a human donor in good health (CMV status not recorded). Some clones in this sample may be carry-over from other donors' samples.

CDR3: CASRDTGGSPLHF. The CDR3 bases are TGTGCCAGCAGGGACACCGGGGGTTCACCCCTCCACTTT. V is TRBV12-3 or TRBV12-4 and J is TRBJ1-6, with D perhaps matching TRBD1 (5 bases). This CDR3 has 13 amino acids. The V end lost 6 bases, the J end lost 9 bases, and 12 bases lay between the germline ends.